Shown below are 27 T cell receptor beta chains from a single sample sequenced in a study of neoadjuvant anti-PD-1 for oral cavity cancer. The method was immunoSEQ multiplex PCR; TCRdb's version includes in-frame clones alone and lacks a portion of them. The table lists around 7,600 clones, around 53% of them singletons, with roughly 10% in the top ten. The sequenced sample was tumor tissue, obtained before nivolumab (anti-PD-1) treatment. These receptors came from a person between 35 and 79 years old with oral cavity squamous cell carcinoma.

V gene TRBV27 combines with J gene TRBJ1-1; weak D call: TRBD1 (5 bases). There are 12 residues in the CDR3. CDR1 and CDR2 (germline): MNHEY, SMNVEV (reference sequence). The V end lost 1 base, the J end lost 7 bases, and 7 bases lay between the germline ends. The DNA for the CDR3 is TGTGCCAGCAGTTTATTAGGGGATGAAGCTTTCTTT. This translates into CASSLLGDEAFF.

This chain joins TRBV28 and TRBJ2-7; TRBD1 matches at 11 bases. The CDR3 consists of 14 residues. Looked up from germline, CDR1 is MDHEN and CDR2 is SYDVKM. V dropped 5 bases and J dropped 4; count of bases not matched to a gene: 4. The CDR3 here is CASSPRDRGYEQYF. In DNA, the CDR3 is TGTGCCAGCAGTCCTCGGGACAGGGGGTACGAGCAGTACTTC.

This chain connects TRBV11-2 to TRBJ2-1; D is undetermined. The germline CDR1 and CDR2 sequences are SGHAT and FQNNGV. The CDR3 is 13 residues long. The V gene lost 1 base and the J gene lost 1 base, with 2 bases spanning the gap. CDR3 amino acids: CASSLGSYNEQFF. CDR3 sequence (DNA): TGTGCCAGCAGCTTAGGATCCTACAATGAGCAGTTCTTC.

About this clone itself: One junction end disagrees with the germline gene, perhaps due to a read error. The V gene is TRBV7-7, the J gene TRBJ2-7, with unresolved D. The CDR3 sequence is 16 residues long. In germline, CDR1 is SSHAT, CDR2 FNYEAQ (reference sequence). DNA of the CDR3: TGTGCTAGCAGCCCCGGCCGGGCAGGATCGGGCTACGAGCAGTACTTC. Protein sequence: CASSPGRAGSGYEQYF.

This clone came up a few times. The V call is TRBV14, the J call TRBJ1-2, with a tentative D call TRBD1 (5 bases). The germline CDR1 and CDR2 sequences are SGHDN and FVKESK. This CDR3 is 13 amino acids long. V was trimmed by 3 bases and J by 4 bases, leaving 9 bases between them. For the CDR3, the DNA is TGTGCCAGCAGCCAGGGGACTTTCTATGGCTACACCTTC. The encoded protein is CASSQGTFYGYTF.

This clone turned up a few times. The genes are TRBV5-1 and TRBJ2-5; no clear D. Germline lookup yields CDR1 SGHRS and CDR2 YFSETQ. CDR3 size: 12 residues. Trimming took off 2 bases at V and 4 bases at J, with 6 bases between the two ends. The CDR3 DNA reads as TGCGCCAGCAGCTTCTTGGGAGAGACCCAGTACTTC. Protein: CASSFLGETQYF. The whole variable domain, filled in from reference TRBV5-1 and TRBJ2-5, reads KAGVTQTPRYLIKTRGQQVTLSCSPISGHRSVSWYQQTPGQGLQFLFEYFSETQRNKGNFPGRFSGRQFSNSRSEMNVSTLELGDSALYLCASSFLGETQYFGPGTRLLVL.

The chain links TRBV5-1 to TRBJ1-1; TRBD1 aligns across 8 bases. Germline V gene data show CDR1 as SGHRS and CDR2 as YFSETQ. The CDR3 has 16 residues. Trimming cost V 4 bases and J 4 bases; bases outside gene matches: 12. The CDR3 reads CASSSSGDRGGTEAFF. Here the CDR3 DNA reads TGCGCCAGCAGCAGTTCGGGTGACAGGGGAGGCACTGAAGCTTTCTTT. The full variable domain, rest sourced from reference TRBV5-1 and TRBJ1-1, is KAGVTQTPRYLIKTRGQQVTLSCSPISGHRSVSWYQQTPGQGLQFLFEYFSETQRNKGNFPGRFSGRQFSNSRSEMNVSTLELGDSALYLCASSSSGDRGGTEAFFGQGTRLTVV.

Within the sample, this clone is medium-sized. The chain uses TRBV6-5 and TRBJ2-5, with D perhaps matching TRBD2 (5 bases). The CDR3 consists of 12 residues. Deletions cut 4 bases from V and 6 bases from J, with 9 bases between. From germline, CDR1 is MNHEY and CDR2 SVGAGI. CDR3 DNA sequence: TGTGCCAGCAGTTTGGACTTGAAGACCCAGTACTTC. It specifies CASSLDLKTQYF.

The chain joins TRBV4-1 to TRBJ2-1; 7 bases align to TRBD2. The CDR3 consists of 15 residues. The germline CDR1 and CDR2 sequences are MGHRA and YSYEKL. V lost 2 bases, J lost 3 bases, and 4 bases stayed unmatched. CDR3 amino acids: CASSQSPSGYNEQFF. The DNA for the CDR3 is TGCGCCAGCAGCCAATCTCCTAGCGGCTACAATGAGCAGTTCTTC.

The CDR3 region has the DNA TGCGCCAGCAGCTTGGGGGGGAGCGGCTCTGGGGCCAACGTCCTGACTTTC. Protein: CASSLGGSGSGANVLTF. The chain employs TRBV5-1 and TRBJ2-6; D tentatively reads TRBD1 or TRBD2 (5 bases each). The V and J ends lost 0 bases and 0 bases respectively, with 10 bases between them. This CDR3 is built from 17 residues. Germline assignment: CDR1 SGHRS and CDR2 YFSETQ.

The chain joins TRBV2 to TRBJ2-7, with unresolved D. CDR3 length equals 13 residues. CDR1 and CDR2 from the germline V gene are SNHLY and FYNNEI. Trimming took off 4 bases at V and 3 bases at J, with 10 bases between the two ends. The CDR3 protein is CASSGTKLYEQYF. CDR3 DNA: TGTGCCAGCAGTGGGACCAAACTCTACGAGCAGTACTTC.

V and J are TRBV18 and TRBJ2-2; D call uncertain. CDR3 length equals 15 residues. CDR1 is KGHSH and CDR2 is LQKENI in the germline V gene. The V gene lost 4 bases and the J gene lost 0 bases, with 9 bases spanning the gap. CDR3 protein: CASSRNPSNTGELFF. The DNA for the CDR3 is TGTGCCAGCTCACGAAACCCTTCGAACACCGGGGAGCTGTTTTTT. Drawing the rest from reference TRBV18 and TRBJ2-2, the complete variable domain is NAGVMQNPRHLVRRRGQEARLRCSPMKGHSHVYWYRQLPEEGLKFMVYLQKENIIDESGMPKERFSAEFPKEGPSILRIQQVVRGDSAAYFCASSRNPSNTGELFFGEGSRLTVL.

This chain links TRBV13 with TRBJ2-7; D call uncertain. The CDR3 is 15 amino acids. The V gene's germline CDR1 is PRHDT and CDR2 FYEKMQ (reference sequence). Trimming pared 4 bases from V and 4 bases from J, leaving 17 bases between. As DNA, the CDR3 is TGTGCCAGCAGCTCAAAGACTGCTACGAGGTACGAGCAGTACTTC. This gives the protein CASSSKTATRYEQYF.

This clone was seen only a few times. The chain links TRBV18 to TRBJ1-2; D gene uncertain. CDR1 is KGHSH and CDR2 is LQKENI in the germline V gene. Trimming took 6 bases from V and 0 from J, leaving 5 bases between them. The CDR3 has 12 amino acids. The CDR3, as DNA: TGTGCCAGCTCTGACGCTAACTATGGCTACACCTTC. It yields the protein CASSDANYGYTF.

The gene calls are TRBV4-1 and TRBJ2-5, with D perhaps matching TRBD2 (5 bases). The V gene's germline CDR1 is MGHRA and CDR2 YSYEKL. The CDR3 is 15 amino acids. With 4 bases removed from V and 2 bases from J, the gap between germline ends came to 14 bases. CDR3 DNA: TGCGCCAGCAGCCCAGAACTAGGGCCGCAAGAGACCCAGTACTTC. This sequence encodes CASSPELGPQETQYF.

This clone occurred once. J is TRBJ2-7 and V is TRBV2; TRBD1 might be the D (6 bases). Looked up from germline, CDR1 is SNHLY and CDR2 is FYNNEI. V dropped 5 bases and J dropped 2 bases, with 13 bases sitting between them. The CDR3 runs to 14 residues. CDR3 sequence (DNA): TGTGCCAGCAGTTCTTCACAGGGAACCTACGAGCAGTACTTC. Translating gives CASSSSQGTYEQYF. Drawing the rest from reference TRBV2 and TRBJ2-7, the complete variable domain is EPEVTQTPSHQVTQMGQEVILRCVPISNHLYFYWYRQILGQKVEFLVSFYNNEISEKSEIFDDQFSVERPDGSNFTLKIRSTKLEDSAMYFCASSSSQGTYEQYFGPGTRLTVT.

The chain combines TRBV14 with TRBJ1-5; D is ambiguous. CDR1 is SGHDN and CDR2 is FVKESK in the germline V gene. The length of the CDR3 is 13 residues. V was pared by 0 bases and J by 6 bases, with 6 bases between. CDR3 nucleotides: TGTGCCAGCAGCCAAGATCATTCTCAGCCCCAGCATTTT. Its translation is CASSQDHSQPQHF.

Here the CDR3 reads CASSHRDYTYEQYF. The CDR3 DNA reads as TGTGCCAGCAGCCACCGGGACTATACTTACGAGCAGTACTTC. The chain has TRBV11-2 and TRBJ2-7, with 7 bases fitting TRBD2. Trimming removed 5 bases from V and 4 bases from J; junction bases left unmatched: 8. CDR1 is SGHAT, CDR2 FQNNGV, per germline. The CDR3 is made up of 14 amino acids.

V gene TRBV10-2 combines with J gene TRBJ1-2; D possibly corresponds to TRBD1 (5 bases). Between the trimmed V and J ends, which lost 8 bases and 2 bases, there was a span of 12 bases. Per germline, CDR1 WSHSY and CDR2 SAAADI. CDR3 length: 13 amino acids. The CDR3 loop is CASGTDPNYGYTF. The CDR3 DNA is TGCGCCAGCGGGACCGATCCAAACTATGGCTACACCTTC.

CDR3 DNA sequence: TGTGCCAGCAGTTTCGGGGGGAGTACCTACGAGCAGTACTTC. Translating it yields CASSFGGSTYEQYF. The chain links TRBV27 to TRBJ2-7, with TRBD2 identical over 7 bases. Germline assignment: CDR1 MNHEY and CDR2 SMNVEV (reference sequence). Trimming at V came to 3 bases and at J to 2 bases, leaving 4 bases not matched to a gene. This CDR3 spans 14 amino acids.

V usage is TRBV29-1 and J usage is TRBJ2-1; 7 bases agree with TRBD1. The V gene's germline CDR1 is SQVTM and CDR2 ANQGSEA. The CDR3 is made up of 16 amino acids. V was clipped by 1 base and J by 0 bases; unmatched bases: 6. This chain's CDR3 is CSVEAEDRSSYNEQFF. CDR3 nucleotide sequence: TGCAGCGTTGAAGCGGAGGACAGGAGCTCCTACAATGAGCAGTTCTTC.

This clone is medium-sized in the sample. The V call is TRBV7-2, the J call TRBJ1-1; D unclear. With 5 bases removed from V and 3 bases from J, the gap between germline ends came to 10 bases. The CDR3 contains 13 residues. Germline V lookup: CDR1 SGHTA, CDR2 FQGNSA. The CDR3 loop is CASSLQYYTEAFF. CDR3 nucleotides: TGTGCCAGCAGCCTACAGTACTACACTGAAGCTTTCTTT.

The V call is TRBV19, the J call TRBJ1-1; a possible D gene is TRBD1 (6 bases). V lost 5 bases and J 1 base, leaving 8 bases between the germline ends. The CDR3 runs to 13 residues. CDR1 and CDR2 from the germline V gene are LNHDA and SQIVND (reference sequence). In DNA, the CDR3 is TGTGCCAGTAGTCAGACAGGGAACACTGAAGCTTTCTTT. This codes for CASSQTGNTEAFF.

The CDR3 reads CASSRQGRTEAFF. CDR3 nucleotide sequence: TGTGCCAGCAGTCGTCAGGGACGTACTGAAGCTTTCTTT. This chain connects TRBV28 to TRBJ1-1, with D possibly TRBD1 on 5 matching bases. V was shortened by 5 bases and J by 5 bases, with 12 bases between the two germline ends. The CDR3 contains 13 residues. Germline values: CDR1 MDHEN, CDR2 SYDVKM.

This rearrangement joins TRBV7-8 to TRBJ2-5, with D tentatively TRBD1 (6 bases). Per the germline V gene, CDR1 is SGHVS and CDR2 is FQNEAQ. Trimming took 3 bases from V and 1 from J, leaving 9 bases between them. The CDR3 extends over 14 amino acids. In DNA, the CDR3 is TGTGCCAGCAGCTTGGGGGCGGGCCAAGAGACCCAGTACTTC. Protein sequence: CASSLGAGQETQYF.

This sequence joins TRBV6-1 and TRBJ1-4; D perhaps matches TRBD1 (5 bases). CDR1 MNHNS and CDR2 SASEGT come from the germline V gene. The V end lost 3 bases, the J end lost 5 bases, and 10 bases lay between the germline ends. CDR3 length equals 14 residues. CDR3 nucleotides: TGTGCCAGCAGTGATGCGGGACTGAATGAAAAACTGTTTTTT. Translated: CASSDAGLNEKLFF.

The chain employs TRBV18 and TRBJ1-1; D gene ambiguous. Trimming cost V 3 bases and J 3 bases, with 14 bases left between them. The CDR3 has 15 amino acids. Germline V lookup: CDR1 KGHSH, CDR2 LQKENI. The CDR3 sequence: CASSPPRNQDTEAFF. CDR3 in DNA: TGTGCCAGCTCACCTCCCCGTAACCAGGACACTGAAGCTTTCTTT.